The clone carrying this TCR beta chain was observed a single time. Assay used: immunoSEQ multiplex PCR; TCRdb lists only in-frame clones, some missing. The data contain some 200,000 clones, approximately 87% of them singletons. This entry comes from a study of blood T cell repertoires in COVID-19. The trim removed 3 bases at V and 4 bases at J, leaving 6 bases unmatched. The CDR3 contains 15 residues. The germline V gene has CDR1 ENHRY and CDR2 SYGVKD. This TCR derives from a woman aged 70-85 years with acute or convalescent COVID-19. V usage is TRBV10-3 and J usage is TRBJ2-3; 8 bases line up with TRBD2. The sequencing input was peripheral blood. CDR3 bases: TGTGCCATCAGTGACCAGCGGGGGACCTCAGATACGCAGTATTTT. Translation: CAISDQRGTSDTQYF.